A single T cell receptor (beta chain) is shown here with its context. As yet, its antigen is unknown. This specimen comes from a study of OX40 agonist ivuxolimab in advanced cancers. About the study: Every 2 weeks, ivuxolimab was infused into the patients intravenously at between 0.01 and 10 mg/kg. A mean age of roughly 60 years, range about 23 to 90, was recorded, and 70% to 85% were male. Study findings and constraints: The investigators did not determine what antigen specificity the expanded peripheral T cells had. Compared with CD4+, CD8+ T cells on average had more expanded clones.

V gave up 3 bases and J gave up 2 bases; unmatched junction bases: 6. The CDR3 sequence is 16 residues long. The germline V gene has CDR1 SNHLY and CDR2 FYNNEI. Assay used: immunoSEQ multiplex PCR; TCRdb lists only in-frame clones, some missing. In the table there are roughly 48,000 clones, 70% to 80% of which are singletons. Here the sequenced sample was CD4+ or CD8+ T cells sorted from blood, taken in a trial of the OX40 agonist ivuxolimab. This TCR was recovered from an adult with an advanced solid tumor such as melanoma, head and neck, liver or kidney cancer. The chain has TRBV2 and TRBJ1-5; 8 bases align to TRBD1. This CDR3 is CASSDEAGGGNQPQHF. The CDR3 DNA reads TGTGCCAGCAGTGATGAAGCAGGGGGCGGCAATCAGCCCCAGCATTTT.